The sequence of this TCR beta chain was determined in a study of spatial heterogeneity in lung cancer (dated by TCRdb to about 2019). Broadly, across the study: Beta-chain transcripts were consistently detected in greater numbers than alpha-chain transcripts, which likely reflected higher beta-chain transcript abundance. In the raw uncorrected reads, each unique combination of TCR and UMI appeared more than ten times on average. In non-small cell lung cancer, the study made a quantitative comparison of TCR alpha and beta repertoires among multiple tumor regions, matched nontumor lung and blood. Nonsynonymous mutation counts, determined by whole-exome sequencing of tumor tissue, were related to features of the TCR repertoire. At surgery, both alpha and beta chains were TCR-sequenced in about 200 tumor regions, approximately 64 matched nontumor lung samples and just over 55 PBMC samples.

Results and caveats for the whole study, not just this receptor: Ubiquitous expanded tumor TCRs were found in blood more often at tumor resection than at routine follow-up. Confirming at a functional level the hypothesis that regional TCRs recognize regional mutations was considered to require additional single-cell paired TCR alpha and beta sequencing.

This specimen's time point label, interpreted: sample taken at primary tumor resection. Donors were 65 to 85 patients with early-stage, untreated non-small cell lung cancer from the lung TRACERx cohort. Without any cell sorting, TCR sequencing was performed on whole RNA extracted either from tumor and nontumor lung tissue or from cryopreserved PBMC samples. Patients were selected for TCR sequencing only if sufficient RNA was available from at least two tumor regions. Relative to germline, V is missing 5 bases and J is missing 2 bases, with 4 bases of the junction outside any gene match. Spanning cysteine to phenylalanine, the CDR3 consists of 15 amino acids. The entry retains the CDR3 DNA only, 45 bases that are in frame from base 1. For CDR1 and CDR2, the germline V gene (reference sequence) lists SGHKS and YYEKEE. Library prep was done by 5' RACE. TCRdb shows the sequencer as NextSeq 500. In the TCR library protocol, a unique molecular identifier was attached to each TCR cDNA molecule so that PCR and sequencing errors could be corrected. In the authors' own workflow: TCR identification, UMI-based error correction and CDR3 extraction were performed with Decombinator tools. Expanded TCRs were defined as those above a frequency of 2 per 1,000, corresponding to the top 1% of the tumor frequency distribution. Renyi diversity was calculated using the R vegan package after each repertoire was subsampled 100 times to 5,000 TCRs. CDR3 similarity networks were built from amino acid triplet string-kernel similarity, with CDR3s being connected when pairwise similarity was above 0.82. TCRdb's own reprocessing of the public reads used fastp at Q25 and MiXCR and kept productive beta chains. Every distinct CDR3 protein forms one entry, paired with its most common genes and DNA. TCRdb, not the authors, supplied the V and J calls. This sample gives some 39,000 distinct CDR3 sequences in total; under 7.5% of them show up just once. The top ten hold 43% of the sample.

This clonotype was observed many times. Its antigen is currently not known. The sample holds no much larger clone one base away, and base qualities are not on file. The clonotype was recovered from a female donor with early-stage non-small cell lung cancer. The sequenced sample was PBMCs, obtained at surgery. The chain joins TRBV5-5 to TRBJ2-7, and TRBD2 aligns with 13 junction nucleotides. CDR3 loop: CASSFGLAGAYEQYF. At the DNA level, the sequence is TGTGCCAGCAGTTTTGGACTAGCGGGGGCCTACGAGCAGTACTTC.